This T cell receptor (beta chain) derives from a study of blood T cell repertoires in COVID-19. Study details: COVID-19 samples, acute and convalescent, were from the United States, Italy and Spain.

Clones were read by immunoSEQ multiplex PCR, and TCRdb kept only the in-frame ones, dropping some. The table records about 67,000 clones, roughly 85% of them present only once. This clone came up once. Germline V gene data show CDR1 as SEHNR and CDR2 as FQNEAQ (reference sequence). V lost 5 bases and J lost 7; bases outside the gene matches: 11. This CDR3 is built from 17 residues. The sample comprised peripheral blood. V gene TRBV7-9 combines with J gene TRBJ2-1; 13 bases agree with TRBD2. The TCR was taken from a woman aged 80 or over with acute or convalescent COVID-19. The CDR3 DNA reads TGTGCCAGCAGCCGAGGAGCACTAGCGGGAGGGTGGAATGAGCAGTTCTTC. Translating it yields CASSRGALAGGWNEQFF.